Described below is a single T cell receptor beta chain sequence and its context. These data come from a study of blood T cell repertoires in COVID-19. The repertoire was sequenced with immunoSEQ multiplex PCR; TCRdb's copy has only in-frame clones and lacks some. The data hold some 170,000 clones, with approximately 88% observed a single time. The CDR3 runs 13 residues. Per the germline V gene, CDR1 is MNHNS and CDR2 is SASEGT. The V end was cut by 2 bases, the J end by 9 bases, with 11 bases between. V gene TRBV6-1 combines with J gene TRBJ2-4; no reliable D call. Sequenced: peripheral blood. The sequence was collected from a woman in her thirties or forties with COVID-19, enrolled during active disease. The CDR3 coding sequence is TGTGCCAGCAGTGAAAAAGTTCTTAGCATTCAGTACTTC. This sequence encodes CASSEKVLSIQYF.